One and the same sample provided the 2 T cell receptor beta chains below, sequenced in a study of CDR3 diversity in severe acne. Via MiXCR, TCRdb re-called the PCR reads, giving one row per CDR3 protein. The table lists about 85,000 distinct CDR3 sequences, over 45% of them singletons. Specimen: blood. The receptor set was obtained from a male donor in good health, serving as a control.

CDR3 sequence: CASSSGQGARAFF. The DNA for the CDR3 is TGTGCCAGCAGCTCGGGACAGGGGGCGAGAGCTTTCTTT. V gene TRBV11-2 combines with J gene TRBJ1-1, with 12 nucleotides matching TRBD1. This CDR3 region has 13 residues. V trimming: 4 bases; J trimming: 10 bases; junction bases outside the gene matches: 4. CDR1 is SGHAT, CDR2 FQNNGV, per germline.

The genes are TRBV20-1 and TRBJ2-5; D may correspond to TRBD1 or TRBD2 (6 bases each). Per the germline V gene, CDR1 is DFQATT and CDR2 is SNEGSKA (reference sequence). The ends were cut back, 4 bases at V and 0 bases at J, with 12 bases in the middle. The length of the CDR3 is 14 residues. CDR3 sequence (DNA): TGCAGTGCTAACGGGGGCCGTGACCAAGAGACCCAGTACTTC. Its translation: CSANGGRDQETQYF.